The 21 T cell receptor beta chains below come from one sample, sequenced in a study of T cell clonality in common variable immunodeficiency. Study-wide points: Fewer deletions and N-nucleotide insertions were reportedly seen in common variable immunodeficiency TCR beta sequences.

Profiling relied on immunoSEQ multiplex PCR, and the TCRdb table lists in-frame clones only, not all of them. The sample shows more than 35,000 clones, none of them appearing just once. No antigen is known for these receptors. Sequenced material: peripheral blood mononuclear cells. Receptors originate from a human donor with common variable immunodeficiency.

In the case of this clone: The read stops 3 residues short of the end of the CDR3; the missing end is completed from the germline J gene. The chain carries TRBV19 and TRBJ1-1; possibly TRBD1 for D (5 bases). Germline V gene sequence: CDR1 LNHDA, CDR2 SQIVND (reference sequence). This CDR3 has 13 residues. V lost 2 bases to trimming and J lost 4 bases, with 8 bases between them. The sequenced CDR3 bases are TGTGCCAGTAGTATACAGGGTTTCACTGAA. Its translation is CASSIQGFTE. The entire CDR3 sequence reads CASSIQGFTEAFF.

Note on this clone: The missing CDR3 end, 3 residues past where the read stops, is filled in from the germline J gene. V gene TRBV20-1 combines with J gene TRBJ1-3, with D possibly being TRBD1 (5 bases). Per germline, CDR1 DFQATT and CDR2 SNEGSKA (reference sequence). The CDR3 length is 15 residues. The V end was cut by 6 bases, the J end by 4 bases, with 19 bases between. Incomplete CDR3 DNA: TGCAGTGCCCCGAGGGGCTTCGGGTCCGGAAACACC. This codes for CSAPRGFGSGNT. The entire CDR3 is CSAPRGFGSGNTIYF.

This clone occurred many times. The CDR3 end lies 3 residues beyond the end of the read and is filled in from the germline J gene. This chain joins TRBV20-1 and TRBJ2-7; 8 positions agree with TRBD1. The CDR3 has 14 amino acids. Germline V CDR1 and CDR2: DFQATT, SNEGSKA (reference sequence). The trim removed 4 bases at V and 4 bases at J, leaving 9 bases unmatched. The covered CDR3 bases are TGCAGTGCTAAATTGGGACAGGCTCAGTACGAG. Translating gives CSAKLGQAQYE. The whole CDR3 protein reads CSAKLGQAQYEQYF.

As regards this clone: The sequence runs out 3 residues before the end of the CDR3; the remainder is reconstructed from the germline J gene. V and J are TRBV11-3 and TRBJ2-3; 7 bases map to TRBD2. V lost 4 bases and J lost 2; bases outside the gene matches: 3. CDR1 is SGHNT, CDR2 YENEEA, per germline. This CDR3 has 14 amino acids. The CDR3 is CASSSRGVTDTQYF. The part of the CDR3 DNA that was read is TGTGCCAGCAGCTCCCGGGGGGTCACAGATACG.

This clone was recorded many times. The read gets to within 3 residues of the CDR3 end, and the germline J gene fills in the rest. The rearrangement joins TRBV7-3 to TRBJ2-7; 8 nucleotides align to TRBD1. The CDR3 covers 17 residues. Germline-derived CDR1 and CDR2 are SGHTA and FQGTGA. Unmatched junction bases numbered 15, after V lost 2 bases and J lost 6 bases. The part of the CDR3 DNA that was read is TGTGCCAGCAGCTTAGTCCTGGTTCGGACAGGGCCTGTCGAG. Amino acids: CASSLVLVRTGPVE. In full, the CDR3 reads CASSLVLVRTGPVEQYF.

Note on this clone: The sequenced fragment ends 3 residues before the CDR3 boundary, so the rest is inferred from the germline J gene. The genes are TRBV19 and TRBJ1-2, with D tentatively TRBD1 (6 bases). V lost 4 bases and J 7 bases, leaving 19 bases between the germline ends. The CDR3 is made up of 15 amino acids. Looked up from germline, CDR1 is LNHDA and CDR2 is SQIVND (reference sequence). The CDR3 bases that were read are TGTGCCAGTAGTAGGCTTCGGGACACCAAGCGTGGC. Amino acid sequence: CASSRLRDTKRG. The full CDR3 protein reads CASSRLRDTKRGYTF.

Ten or more counts support this clone. The CDR3 loop is CSVGRRQGLNTEAFF. CDR3 DNA (partial): TGCAGCGTTGGGAGGCGACAGGGTTTGAACACTGAA. J is TRBJ1-1 and V is TRBV29-1, with 7 bases aligning to TRBD1. The read halts 3 residues ahead of the CDR3 end, with the missing end drawn from the germline J gene. CDR1 is SQVTM and CDR2 is ANQGSEA in the germline V gene. CDR3 length: 15 residues. V dropped 4 bases and J dropped 0; count of bases not matched to a gene: 8.

This clone has a count of ten or more. The read is 3 residues too short to cover the CDR3 end, so that end is filled in from the germline J gene. This rearrangement joins TRBV29-1 to TRBJ1-1; D perhaps matches TRBD1 (6 bases). Germline V gene data show CDR1 as SQVTM and CDR2 as ANQGSEA. The CDR3 runs to 12 residues. The germline V and J ends were trimmed by 5 bases and 7 bases, with 14 bases remaining between them. Incomplete CDR3 DNA: TGCAGCGTTAATACAGGGCGTAGTGAA. Protein: CSVNTGRSE. The whole CDR3 protein reads CSVNTGRSEAFF.

This clone was counted ten times or more. The missing CDR3 end, 3 residues past where the read stops, is filled in from the germline J gene. The gene calls are TRBV20-1 and TRBJ2-5, with 14 bases identical to TRBD2. J lost 5 bases, V lost 6 bases, and 5 bases had no gene match. Germline CDR1 and CDR2: DFQATT and SNEGSKA (reference sequence). This CDR3 is built from 14 residues. The part of the CDR3 DNA that was read is TGCAGTGCCAAGACTAGCGGGGGGGCGGAGACC. Its translation is CSAKTSGGAET. The full CDR3 is CSAKTSGGAETQYF.

This clone was detected many times. The read is 3 residues too short to cover the CDR3 end, so that end is filled in from the germline J gene. This sequence joins TRBV7-8 and TRBJ1-3; D may be TRBD1 (6 bases). The CDR3 is 16 amino acids. Germline V gives CDR1 SGHVS, CDR2 FQNEAQ. The ends were cut back, 0 bases at V and 0 bases at J, with 9 bases in the middle. Partial CDR3 DNA: TGTGCCAGCAGCTTAGCGGGGGCCGACTCTGGAAACACC. Protein sequence: CASSLAGADSGNT. In full, the CDR3 reads CASSLAGADSGNTIYF.

This clone was recorded many times. The CDR3 end lies 3 residues beyond the end of the read and is filled in from the germline J gene. The chain has TRBV19 and TRBJ2-4, with D perhaps TRBD1 (6 bases). The CDR3 loop spans 14 amino acids. Germline loops: CDR1 LNHDA, CDR2 SQIVND (reference sequence). The germline V and J ends were trimmed by 3 bases and 6 bases, with 12 bases remaining between them. The part of the CDR3 DNA that was read is TGTGCCAGTAGTATGTTGGGGGCTAGAAACATT. As protein: CASSMLGARNI. The CDR3, in full, reads CASSMLGARNIQYF.

This clone was detected many times. The CDR3 extends 3 residues past the end of the read, so its final part is completed from the germline J gene. V and J are TRBV5-1 and TRBJ1-1, with D possibly being TRBD1 (6 bases). The CDR3 contains 15 residues. V lost 4 bases, J lost 4 bases, and 17 bases lay in between. Germline CDR1 and CDR2: SGHRS and YFSETQ. The CDR3 DNA, read in part, is TGCGCCAGCAGCAAACTGGCAGGGGACGGCACTGAA. Encoded protein: CASSKLAGDGTE. The entire CDR3 protein reads CASSKLAGDGTEAFF.

For this clone: The read stops 3 residues short of the end of the CDR3; the missing end is completed from the germline J gene. The rearrangement links TRBV7-2 to TRBJ2-1, with 7 bases fitting TRBD1. Per germline, CDR1 SGHTA and CDR2 FQGNSA. The CDR3 has 15 amino acids. Trimming at V came to 1 base and at J to 8 bases, leaving 8 bases not matched to a gene. The CDR3 bases that were read are TGTGCCAGCAGCTTAGGGGGACAGCCCCGGGATGAG. Residues: CASSLGGQPRDE. The full CDR3 protein reads CASSLGGQPRDEQFF.

This clone has ten or more counts. The DNA ends 3 residues before the CDR3 does, and the rest of the CDR3 is filled in from the germline J gene. The chain links TRBV7-9 to TRBJ1-1, with D perhaps matching TRBD1 (5 bases). This CDR3 comprises 11 residues. CDR1 is SEHNR, CDR2 FQNEAQ, per germline (reference sequence). CDR3 sequence: CASSLEGRAFF. The part of the CDR3 DNA that was read is TGTGCCAGCAGCTTAGAGGGGCGA.

This clone has at least ten counts. The DNA ends 3 residues before the CDR3 does, and the rest of the CDR3 is filled in from the germline J gene. This rearrangement joins TRBV5-6 to TRBJ1-2; 7 nucleotides line up with TRBD1. The germline CDR1 and CDR2 sequences are SGHDT and YYEEEE. The CDR3 is made up of 14 amino acids. Trimming at V came to 4 bases and at J to 4 bases, leaving 7 bases not matched to a gene. The CDR3 protein is CASSGDREGYGYTF. The part of the CDR3 DNA that was read is TGTGCCAGCAGCGGTGACAGGGAGGGCTATGGC.

This clone was counted a few times. The CDR3 end falls 3 residues outside the read, so it is completed with the germline J gene. The rearrangement uses TRBV19 and TRBJ2-3; 9 bases fit TRBD1. Germline V lookup: CDR1 LNHDA, CDR2 SQIVND (reference sequence). After removal of 7 bases from V and 6 bases from J, the junction contained 8 bases not matched to a gene. CDR3 length: 14 amino acids. CDR3 region: CASNTGGHGDTQYF. The CDR3 bases that were read are TGTGCCAGTAACACAGGGGGCCACGGTGATACG.

This clone was found a few times. CDR3 sequence reads: CASSGGLNQPQHF. Partial CDR3 DNA: TGTGCCAGCAGTGGCGGCCTGAATCAGCCC. The chain is built from TRBV2 and TRBJ1-5; D is unresolved. The missing CDR3 end, 3 residues past where the read stops, is filled in from the germline J gene. Germline V gene lookup returns CDR1 SNHLY and CDR2 FYNNEI. The CDR3 spans 13 residues. Trimming removed 4 bases from V and 4 bases from J, with 8 bases in between. Drawing the rest from reference TRBV2 and TRBJ1-5, the complete variable domain is EPEVTQTPSHQVTQMGQEVILRCVPISNHLYFYWYRQILGQKVEFLVSFYNNEISEKSEIFDDQFSVERPDGSNFTLKIRSTKLEDSAMYFCASSGGLNQPQHFGDGTRLSIL.

This clone was found many times. The sequenced part of the CDR3 DNA is TGCAGTGCGCAACTCGAAGAGACC. It translates to CSAQLEET. The entire CDR3 reads CSAQLEETQYF. J is TRBJ2-5 and V is TRBV20-1, with D unclear. The read stops 3 residues short of the end of the CDR3; the missing end is completed from the germline J gene. The CDR3 is 11 amino acids. The germline V gene encodes CDR1 DFQATT and CDR2 SNEGSKA (reference sequence). V dropped 6 bases and J dropped 3 bases, with 8 bases sitting between them.

The sample holds a few counts of this clone. The read gets to within 3 residues of the CDR3 end, and the germline J gene fills in the rest. The V gene is TRBV7-2, the J gene TRBJ1-5; D call uncertain. In germline, CDR1 is SGHTA, CDR2 FQGNSA. The CDR3 length is 13 residues. Trimming pared 7 bases from V and 0 bases from J, leaving 7 bases between. CDR3 residues: CASTVYSNQPQHF. The CDR3 DNA, read in part, is TGTGCCAGCACGGTCTATAGCAATCAGCCC.

This clone has just a few counts. Coverage ceases 3 residues before the CDR3 finishes, and the germline J gene fills in the end. The chain is built from TRBV18 and TRBJ2-5, with D possibly TRBD2 on 6 matching bases. This CDR3 comprises 15 residues. V was cut by 3 bases and J by 1 base, with 12 bases left in between. The germline V gene encodes CDR1 KGHSH and CDR2 LQKENI. CDR3 region: CASSPLPSAQETQYF. Incomplete CDR3 DNA: TGTGCCAGCTCACCGTTACCTAGCGCCCAAGAGACC.

This clone was seen many times. The CDR3 end is not reached by the read, which stops 3 residues before it; the germline J gene fills it in. The chain carries TRBV30 and TRBJ2-7, with 7 bases matching TRBD1. The CDR3 has 13 residues. The trim removed 2 bases at V and 2 bases at J, leaving 3 bases unmatched. Germline CDR1 and CDR2: GTSNPN and SVGIG (reference sequence). The CDR3 spells CAWSRDRTYEQYF. The part of the CDR3 DNA that was read is TGTGCCTGGAGTCGGGACAGAACCTACGAG.